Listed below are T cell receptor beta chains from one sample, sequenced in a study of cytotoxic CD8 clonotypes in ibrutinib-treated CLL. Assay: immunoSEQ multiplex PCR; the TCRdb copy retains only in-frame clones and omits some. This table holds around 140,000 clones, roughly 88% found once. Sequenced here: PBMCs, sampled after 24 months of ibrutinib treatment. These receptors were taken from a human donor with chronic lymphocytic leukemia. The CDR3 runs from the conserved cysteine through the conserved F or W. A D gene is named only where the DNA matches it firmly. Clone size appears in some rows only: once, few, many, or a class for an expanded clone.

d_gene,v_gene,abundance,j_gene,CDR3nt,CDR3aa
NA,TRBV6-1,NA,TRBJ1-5,TGTGCCAGCAGTGAACACGGAGACAATCAGCCCCAGCATTTT,CASSEHGDNQPQHF
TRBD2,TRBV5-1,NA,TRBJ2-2,TGCGCCAGCAGCCTGGGACTAGCGGGAGTCACCGGGGAGCTGTTTTTT,CASSLGLAGVTGELFF
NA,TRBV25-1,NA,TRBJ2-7,TGTGCCAGCAGTGAACTCGTGAACCGGGTGTACGAGCAGTACTTC,CASSELVNRVYEQYF
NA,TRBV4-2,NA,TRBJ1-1,TGTGCCAGCAGCCAGCCCCCGGAGAGAGAAGCTTTCTTT,CASSQPPEREAFF
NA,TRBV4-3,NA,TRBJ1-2,TGCGCCAGCAGCCAAGAGGGGGGCAACAACTATGGCTACACCTTC,CASSQEGGNNYGYTF
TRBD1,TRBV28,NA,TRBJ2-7,TGTGCCAGCAGTTTAACGGGACAGTCCTACGAGCAGTACTTC,CASSLTGQSYEQYF
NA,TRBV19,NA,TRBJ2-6,TGTGCCAGTATTCTCCACGGGTCTGGGGCCAACGTCCTGACTTTC,CASILHGSGANVLTF
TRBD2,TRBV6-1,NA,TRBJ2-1,TGTGCCAGCAGTCTCGGTCTAGCGGGCATTGAGCAGTTCTTC,CASSLGLAGIEQFF
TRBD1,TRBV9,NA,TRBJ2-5,TGTGCCAGCAGCCCGGGGACCAGCGCCAGGGGGGAGACCCAGTACTTC,CASSPGTSARGETQYF
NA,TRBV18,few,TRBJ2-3,TGTGCCAGCTCACCATCCTTCCCCGGGCTCTGGACAGAGGCAACAGATACGCAGTATTTT,CASSPSFPGLWTEATDTQYF
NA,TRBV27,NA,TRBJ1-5,TGTGCCAGCAGTTTGGTAGTCTCCAATCAGCCCCAGCATTTT,CASSLVVSNQPQHF
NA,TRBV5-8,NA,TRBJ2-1,TGTGCCAGCAGCGGTCTGGGGGCCCAGAACAATGAGCAGTTCTTC,CASSGLGAQNNEQFF
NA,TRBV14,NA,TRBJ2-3,TGTGCCAGCAGCCCGCGGATGGCAGATACGCAGTATTTT,CASSPRMADTQYF
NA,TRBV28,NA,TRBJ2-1,TGTGCCAGCAGTTCAACAGGGACTAACCTAAGGAATGAGCAGTTCTTC,CASSSTGTNLRNEQFF
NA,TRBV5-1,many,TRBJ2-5,TGCGCCAGCAGCTTTAGGGAGGTATTGGGCCTAAGAGAGACCCAGTACTTC,CASSFREVLGLRETQYF
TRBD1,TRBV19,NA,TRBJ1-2,TGTGCCAGCACCCGAGGAGAAGGACAGGGGAACGGCTACACCTTC,CASTRGEGQGNGYTF
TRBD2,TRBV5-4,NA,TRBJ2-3,TGTGCCAGCAGCTTGGGCACTAGCGGTAGCACAGATACGCAGTATTTT,CASSLGTSGSTDTQYF
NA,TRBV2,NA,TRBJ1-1,TGTGCCAGCAGCTTAACCATACAGGGCTTGAACACTGAAGCTTTCTTT,CASSLTIQGLNTEAFF
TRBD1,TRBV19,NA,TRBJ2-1,TGTGCCAGTAGTATCCGGGACAGGGGATACAATGAGCAGTTCTTC,CASSIRDRGYNEQFF
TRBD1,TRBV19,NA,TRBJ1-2,TGTGCCAGTAGTATAAAATGGGACAGACAAGCCTATGGCTACACCTTC,CASSIKWDRQAYGYTF
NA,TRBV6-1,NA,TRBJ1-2,TGTGCCAGCAGCTTACGGGACTATGGCTACACCTTC,CASSLRDYGYTF
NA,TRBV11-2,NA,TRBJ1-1,TGTGCCAGCAGCCCATTTGTTGCGCGGGGACCGACGTTTGACACTGAAGCTTTCTTT,CASSPFVARGPTFDTEAFF
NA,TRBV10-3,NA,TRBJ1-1,TGTGCCATCAGTGGGTTTCAGAACACTGAAGCTTTCTTT,CAISGFQNTEAFF
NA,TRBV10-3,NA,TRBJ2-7,TGTGCCATCAGTGACTCCTACGAGCAGTACTTC,CAISDSYEQYF
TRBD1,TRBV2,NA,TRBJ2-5,TGTGCCAGCAGTACAGGGGGACAAGAGACCCAGTACTTC,CASSTGGQETQYF
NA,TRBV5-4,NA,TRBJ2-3,TGTGCCAGCAGCTTGGCGGGGGCCACAGATACGCAGTATTTT,CASSLAGATDTQYF
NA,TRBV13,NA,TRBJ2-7,TGTGCCAGCAGCTTCTTATCCTACGAGCAGTACTTC,CASSFLSYEQYF
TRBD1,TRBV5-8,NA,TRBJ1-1,TGTGCCAGCAGCTCCCCTTTCTACAGGGGATTCTCTGAAGCTTTCTTT,CASSSPFYRGFSEAFF
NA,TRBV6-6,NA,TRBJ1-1,TGTGCCAGCAGACGGGGTGAGGAAGCTTTCTTT,CASRRGEEAFF
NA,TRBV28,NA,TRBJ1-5,TGTGCCAGCAGTTTGAGGGGCGGACAGCCCCAGCATTTT,CASSLRGGQPQHF
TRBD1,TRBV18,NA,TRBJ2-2,TGTGCCAGCTCACGCGGGACAGGGGAGAACACCGGGGAGCTGTTTTTT,CASSRGTGENTGELFF
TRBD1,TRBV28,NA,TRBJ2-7,TGTGCCAGCAATAACCGGGACAGGGGCTACGAGCAGTACTTC,CASNNRDRGYEQYF
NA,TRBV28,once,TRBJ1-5,TGTGCCAGCAGTTCCGCTCAGCCCCAGCATTTT,CASSSAQPQHF
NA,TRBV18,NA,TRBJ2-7,TGTGCCAGCTCAACCAATTCCATATCCTACGAGCAGTACTTC,CASSTNSISYEQYF
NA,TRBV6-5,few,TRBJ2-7,TGTGCCAGCAGTTCCGGGTCCTACGAGCAGTACTTC,CASSSGSYEQYF
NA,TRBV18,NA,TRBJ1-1,TGTGCCAGCTCACCGCAGGGGAGGGTGAACACTGAAGCTTTCTTT,CASSPQGRVNTEAFF
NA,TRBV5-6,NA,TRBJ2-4,TGTGCCAGCAGCTTTGGTTCCTTATCTACCAAAAACATTCAGTACTTC,CASSFGSLSTKNIQYF
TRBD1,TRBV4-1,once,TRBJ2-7,TGCGCCAGCAGCCAAGATGTTAGTAGGGGGACAGGGACCTACGAGCAGTACTTC,CASSQDVSRGTGTYEQYF
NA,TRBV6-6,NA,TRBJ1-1,TGTGCCAGCAGCCCCGGGCCAGCTGAAGCTTTCTTT,CASSPGPAEAFF
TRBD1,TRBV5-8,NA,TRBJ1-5,TGTGCCAGCAGCACCAGAACAGGGGCCCGGGGGAGTCAGCCCCAGCATTTT,CASSTRTGARGSQPQHF
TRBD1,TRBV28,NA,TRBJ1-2,TGTGCCAGCACGTTATCAGGGACAGGGGTCAACTATGGCTACACCTTC,CASTLSGTGVNYGYTF
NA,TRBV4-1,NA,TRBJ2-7,TGCGCCAGCAGCCCGCAGGGGAGACAGTCCATCTACGAGCAGTACTTC,CASSPQGRQSIYEQYF
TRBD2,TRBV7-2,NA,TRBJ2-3,TGTGCCAGCAGCTTGGGGGGGACCAACACAGATACGCAGTATTTT,CASSLGGTNTDTQYF
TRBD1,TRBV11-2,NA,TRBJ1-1,TGTGCCAGCAGCTTAGGTAGAGGACAGGGGATGAACACTGAAGCTTTCTTT,CASSLGRGQGMNTEAFF
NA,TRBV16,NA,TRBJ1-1,TGTGCCAGCAGCCAAGGGGAGAACACTGAAGCTTTCTTT,CASSQGENTEAFF
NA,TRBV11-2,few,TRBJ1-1,TGTGCCAGCAGCTCAAAGGGGCTGGGTACTGAAGCTTTCTTT,CASSSKGLGTEAFF
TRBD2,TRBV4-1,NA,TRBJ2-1,TGCGCCAGCAGCCAAGAGGCAGCGGGGGTAACCTACAATGAGCAGTTCTTC,CASSQEAAGVTYNEQFF
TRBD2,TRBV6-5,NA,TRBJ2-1,TGTGCCAGCAGTTCCATAGGGACTAGCGGGGTCTATGAGCAGTTCTTC,CASSSIGTSGVYEQFF
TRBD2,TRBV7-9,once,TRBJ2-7,TGTGCCAGCAGCTTAGCGGGGGGGTTCTCCTACGAGCAGTACTTC,CASSLAGGFSYEQYF
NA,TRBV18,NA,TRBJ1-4,TGTGCCAGCTCACCCTCAGTTGGAAAACTGTTTTTT,CASSPSVGKLFF
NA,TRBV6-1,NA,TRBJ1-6,TGTGCCAGCAGTGAAAGGGGAGTCGGCAGCTCCTATAATTCACCCCTCCACTTT,CASSERGVGSSYNSPLHF
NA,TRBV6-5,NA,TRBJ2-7,TGTGCCAGCAGTGAAGCTGGCGAGCAGTACTTC,CASSEAGEQYF
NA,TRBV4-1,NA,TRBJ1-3,TGCGCCAGCAGCCAAGATCACGGGGGTCTTGGAAACACCATATATTTT,CASSQDHGGLGNTIYF
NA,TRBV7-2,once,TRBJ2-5,TGTGCCAGCAGCTTATTCTCGGGGGAGACCCAGTACTTC,CASSLFSGETQYF
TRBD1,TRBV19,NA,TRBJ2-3,TGTGCCACCTCTCAGACAGGGGGCTCAGATACGCAGTATTTT,CATSQTGGSDTQYF